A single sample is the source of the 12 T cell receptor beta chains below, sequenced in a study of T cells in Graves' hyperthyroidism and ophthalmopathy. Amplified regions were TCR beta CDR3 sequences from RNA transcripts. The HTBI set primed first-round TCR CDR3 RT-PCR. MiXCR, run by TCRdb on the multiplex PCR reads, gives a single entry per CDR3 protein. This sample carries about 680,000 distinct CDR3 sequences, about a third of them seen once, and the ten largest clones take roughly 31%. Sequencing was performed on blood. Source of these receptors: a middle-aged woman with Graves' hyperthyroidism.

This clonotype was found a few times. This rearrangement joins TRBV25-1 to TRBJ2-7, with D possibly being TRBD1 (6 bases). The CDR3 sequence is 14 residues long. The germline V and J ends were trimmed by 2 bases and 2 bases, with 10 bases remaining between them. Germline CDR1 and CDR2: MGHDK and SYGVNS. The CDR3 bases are TGTGCCAGCAGTGAAAACAGGGAAACCTACGAGCAGTACTTC. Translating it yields CASSENRETYEQYF.

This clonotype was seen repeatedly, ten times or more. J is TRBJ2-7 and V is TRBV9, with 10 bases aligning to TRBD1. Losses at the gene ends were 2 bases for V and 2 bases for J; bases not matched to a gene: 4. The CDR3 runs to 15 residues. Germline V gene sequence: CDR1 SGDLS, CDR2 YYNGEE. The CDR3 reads CASSVGGTGAYEQYF. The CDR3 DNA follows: TGTGCCAGCAGCGTTGGTGGGACAGGGGCCTACGAGCAGTACTTC.

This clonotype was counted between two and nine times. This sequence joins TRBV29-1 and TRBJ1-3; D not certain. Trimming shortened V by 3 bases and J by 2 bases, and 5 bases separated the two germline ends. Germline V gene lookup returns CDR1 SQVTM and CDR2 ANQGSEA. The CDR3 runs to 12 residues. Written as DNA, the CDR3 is TGCAGCGTTGAGTCGACTGGAAACACCATATATTTT. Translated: CSVESTGNTIYF. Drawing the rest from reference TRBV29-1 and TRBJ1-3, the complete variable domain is SAVISQKPSRDICQRGTSLTIQCQVDSQVTMMFWYRQQPGQSLTLIATANQGSEATYESGFVIDKFPISRPNLTFSTLTVSNMSPEDSSIYLCSVESTGNTIYFGEGSWLTVV.

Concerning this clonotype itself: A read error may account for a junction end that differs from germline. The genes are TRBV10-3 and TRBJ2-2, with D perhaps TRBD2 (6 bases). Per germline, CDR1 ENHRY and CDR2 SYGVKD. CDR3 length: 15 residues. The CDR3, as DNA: TGTGCCAGCAGTTCCGGGGACTTGAACACCGGGGAGCTGTTTTTT. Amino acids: CASSSGDLNTGELFF.

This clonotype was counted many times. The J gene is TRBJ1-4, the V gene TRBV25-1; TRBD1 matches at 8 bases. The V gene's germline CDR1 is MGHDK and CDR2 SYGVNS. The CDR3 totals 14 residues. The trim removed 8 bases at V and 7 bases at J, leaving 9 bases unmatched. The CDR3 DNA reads TGTGCCAGCTCCTCCCAGGGGGCTGCTGAAAAACTGTTTTTT. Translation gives CASSSQGAAEKLFF.

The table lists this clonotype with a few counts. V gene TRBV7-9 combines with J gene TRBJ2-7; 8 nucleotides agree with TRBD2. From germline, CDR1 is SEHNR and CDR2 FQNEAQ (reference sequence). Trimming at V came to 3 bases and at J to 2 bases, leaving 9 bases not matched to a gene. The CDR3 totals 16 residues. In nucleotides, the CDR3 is TGTGCCAGCAGCTTGGGGACTAGTGGAATGCCCTACGAGCAGTACTTC. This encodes CASSLGTSGMPYEQYF.

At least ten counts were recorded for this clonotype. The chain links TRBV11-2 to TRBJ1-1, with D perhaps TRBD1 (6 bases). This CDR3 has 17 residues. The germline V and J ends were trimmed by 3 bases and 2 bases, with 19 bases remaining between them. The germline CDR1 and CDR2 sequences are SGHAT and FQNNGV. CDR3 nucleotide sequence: TGTGCCAGCAGCTTGGTGGCGGGGGCAGGAGGAAACACTGAAGCTTTCTTT. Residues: CASSLVAGAGGNTEAFF.

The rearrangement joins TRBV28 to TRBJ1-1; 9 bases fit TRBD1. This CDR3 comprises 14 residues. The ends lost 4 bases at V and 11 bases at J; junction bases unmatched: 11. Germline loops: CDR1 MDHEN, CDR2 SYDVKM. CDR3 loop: CASSSGQGLRTAFF. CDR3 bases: TGTGCCAGCAGTTCGGGACAGGGCCTTAGAACGGCTTTCTTT.

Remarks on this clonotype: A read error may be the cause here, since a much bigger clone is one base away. The CDR3 loop is CASSPDRGFNTEAFF. The DNA of the CDR3 is TGTGCCAGTAGTCCCGACAGGGGATTCAACACTGAAGCTTTCTTT. The rearrangement joins TRBV19 to TRBJ1-1, with TRBD1 identical over 8 bases. J was trimmed by 2 bases and V by 5 bases; bases with no gene match: 7. Germline CDR1 and CDR2: LNHDA and SQIVND (reference sequence). The CDR3 runs 15 residues.

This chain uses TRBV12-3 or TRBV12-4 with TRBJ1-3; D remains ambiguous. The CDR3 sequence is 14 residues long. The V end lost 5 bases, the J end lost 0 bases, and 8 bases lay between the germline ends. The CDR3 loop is CASSTVYSGNTIYF. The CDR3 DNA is TGTGCCAGCAGTACCGTCTACTCTGGAAACACCATATATTTT.

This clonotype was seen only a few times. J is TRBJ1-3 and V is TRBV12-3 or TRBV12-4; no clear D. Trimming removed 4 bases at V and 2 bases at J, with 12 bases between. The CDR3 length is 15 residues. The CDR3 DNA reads TGTGCCAGCAGTTCATGGGTCGAGACTGGAAACACCATATATTTT. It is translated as CASSSWVETGNTIYF.

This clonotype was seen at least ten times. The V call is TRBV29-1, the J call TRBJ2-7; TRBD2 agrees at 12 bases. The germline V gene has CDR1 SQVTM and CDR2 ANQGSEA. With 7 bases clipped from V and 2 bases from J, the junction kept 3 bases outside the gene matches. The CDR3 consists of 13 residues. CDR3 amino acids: CSAWTSGAYEQYF. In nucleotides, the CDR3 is TGCAGCGCCTGGACTAGCGGGGCCTACGAGCAGTACTTC.